The 23 T cell receptor beta chains presented below share a single source sample, sequenced in a study of blood T cell repertoires in COVID-19. Assay used: immunoSEQ multiplex PCR; TCRdb lists only in-frame clones, some missing. The sample records approximately 200,000 clones, over 75% being singletons. The source material was peripheral blood. These receptors were collected from a person aged 65 to 85 with COVID-19, enrolled during active disease.

The chain is built from TRBV9 and TRBJ1-2, with 8 bases fitting TRBD1. Germline-derived CDR1 and CDR2 are SGDLS and YYNGEE. V shed 3 bases, J shed 10 bases, and the junction held 11 bases outside the gene matches. This CDR3 has 14 residues. The CDR3 DNA sequence: TGTGCCAGCAGCGGAGTCCGGGACAGGCTTCTCTACACCTTC. It yields the protein CASSGVRDRLLYTF.

CDR3 sequence: CASSLAPGEKLFF. The CDR3 region has the DNA TGCGCCAGCAGCTTGGCCCCCGGGGAAAAACTGTTTTTT. The V gene is TRBV5-1, the J gene TRBJ1-4; D gene unclear. The CDR3 is 13 residues long. From germline, CDR1 is SGHRS and CDR2 YFSETQ. Trimming stripped 0 bases from V and 8 bases from J, with 8 bases between.

The V gene is TRBV9, the J gene TRBJ1-1; perhaps TRBD1 as D (6 bases). The germline CDR1 and CDR2 sequences are SGDLS and YYNGEE. This CDR3 comprises 15 residues. Deletions cut 3 bases from V and 0 bases from J, with 12 bases between. CDR3 sequence (DNA): TGTGCCAGCAGCGGCACTGGACAGATGAACACTGAAGCTTTCTTT. Translated, it gives CASSGTGQMNTEAFF.

The V and J genes are TRBV28 and TRBJ1-4; TRBD1 matches at 7 bases. The V gene end was trimmed by 4 bases and the J gene end by 6 bases; junction bases not matched to a gene: 8. This CDR3 comprises 15 residues. Per the germline V gene, CDR1 is MDHEN and CDR2 is SYDVKM. This CDR3 is CASSYTTGLYEKLFF. The DNA for the CDR3 is TGTGCCAGCAGTTACACGACAGGGTTGTATGAAAAACTGTTTTTT.

The V call is TRBV10-2, the J call TRBJ2-7; 8 nucleotides agree with TRBD1. The V gene end was trimmed by 3 bases and the J gene end by 3 bases; junction bases not matched to a gene: 7. The CDR3 contains 15 residues. CDR1 is WSHSY, CDR2 SAAADI, per germline. The CDR3 here is CASSDRQGPFYEQYF. CDR3 bases: TGCGCCAGCAGTGACCGACAGGGGCCTTTCTACGAGCAGTACTTC.

The chain recombines TRBV20-1 with TRBJ2-1; 11 bases map to TRBD2. The CDR3 consists of 18 residues. The ends lost 3 bases at V and 5 bases at J; junction bases unmatched: 15. CDR1 is DFQATT, CDR2 SNEGSKA, per germline (reference sequence). The CDR3 coding sequence is TGCAGTGCTAGTAGTATTAGCGGGGGGGCAGGGAGAAACAATGAGCAGTTCTTC. Its protein product is CSASSISGGAGRNNEQFF.

The J gene is TRBJ2-1, the V gene TRBV9, with D perhaps matching TRBD2 (6 bases). Trimming took off 3 bases at V and 10 bases at J, with 17 bases between the two ends. CDR3 length: 14 residues. Per the germline V gene, CDR1 is SGDLS and CDR2 is YYNGEE. The CDR3 nucleotides read TGTGCCAGCAGCGCCGGGGGAAAGGGCTGGGAGCAGTTCTTC. It specifies CASSAGGKGWEQFF.

This clone was detected only once. This chain links TRBV3-1 (or the pseudogene TRBV3-2) with TRBJ2-2; D may be TRBD1 (5 bases). V gave up 1 base and J gave up 7 bases, with 7 bases separating them. This CDR3 spans 13 amino acids. Per germline, CDR1 LGHDT and CDR2 YNNKEL (reference sequence). The CDR3 protein is CASSQVRDGELFF. CDR3 DNA: TGTGCCAGCAGCCAAGTCAGGGACGGGGAGCTGTTTTTT.

V is TRBV5-1 and J is TRBJ2-1, with unresolved D. The germline V and J ends were trimmed by 2 bases and 0 bases, with 9 bases remaining between them. This CDR3 is built from 15 residues. CDR1 and CDR2 (germline): SGHRS, YFSETQ. DNA for the CDR3: TGCGCCAGCAGCTTCACCGCGAGCTCCTACAATGAGCAGTTCTTC. This translates into CASSFTASSYNEQFF.

The chain employs TRBV9 and TRBJ2-2; 8 nucleotides line up with TRBD1. CDR3 length: 18 amino acids. Germline CDR1 reads SGDLS; CDR2 reads YYNGEE. Trimming cost V 4 bases and J 3 bases; bases outside gene matches: 14. The CDR3 DNA reads TGTGCCAGCAGCTTCCAACCGGGACAGGCTAGGGACACCGGGGAGCTGTTTTTT. This translates into CASSFQPGQARDTGELFF.

Only a few counts were recorded for this clone. The chain employs TRBV7-2 and TRBJ1-2; D ambiguous. The CDR3 is 13 amino acids. V lost 5 bases and J lost 8, with 15 bases in between. Germline values: CDR1 SGHTA, CDR2 FQGNSA. In nucleotides, the CDR3 is TGTGCCAGCAGCGCGGGCCCCCTGACAGGCTACACCTTC. This gives the protein CASSAGPLTGYTF.

The chain links TRBV7-6 to TRBJ2-5, with D unclear. Germline V lookup: CDR1 SGHVS, CDR2 FNYEAQ. CDR3 length: 12 amino acids. Trimming stripped 5 bases from V and 5 bases from J, with 9 bases between. The CDR3 is CASSKKEETQYF. For the CDR3, the DNA is TGTGCCAGCAGCAAAAAGGAGGAGACCCAGTACTTC.

CDR3 in amino acids: CASSLRQGSYNEQFF. In nucleotides, the CDR3 is TGTGCCAGCAGCCTCCGACAGGGGTCCTACAATGAGCAGTTCTTC. The chain is built from TRBV11-2 and TRBJ2-1, with 8 bases lining up with TRBD1. From germline, CDR1 is SGHAT and CDR2 FQNNGV. With V trimmed by 5 bases and J by 1 base, 4 bases remained unmatched. The CDR3 is 15 residues long.

The chain combines TRBV5-1 with TRBJ2-2; D perhaps matches TRBD1 (5 bases). CDR1 SGHRS and CDR2 YFSETQ come from the germline V gene. This CDR3 has 15 amino acids. With 0 bases removed from V and 5 bases from J, the gap between germline ends came to 11 bases. CDR3 loop: CASSLGAGWTGELFF. CDR3 nucleotide sequence: TGCGCCAGCAGCTTGGGGGCAGGGTGGACCGGGGAGCTGTTTTTT.

V is TRBV28 and J is TRBJ1-2; D not resolved. CDR1 is MDHEN, CDR2 SYDVKM, per germline. The CDR3 totals 12 residues. Trimming left V 3 bases short and J 1 base short, with 3 bases between. CDR3 DNA sequence: TGTGCCAGCAGTTTCGGTAACTATGGCTACACCTTC. It yields the protein CASSFGNYGYTF.

The chain recombines TRBV25-1 with TRBJ1-6; a possible D gene is TRBD1 (5 bases). The CDR3 runs to 13 residues. V was clipped by 7 bases and J by 7 bases, with 11 bases between them. Per germline, CDR1 MGHDK and CDR2 SYGVNS. The CDR3 nucleotides are TGTGCCAGCATGGGGAACAGGAATTCACCCCTCCACTTT. Translated: CASMGNRNSPLHF.

In DNA form, the CDR3 reads TGTGCCAGCAGTCTCCTAGGCACCGGGGAGCTGTTTTTT. As protein: CASSLLGTGELFF. The chain has TRBV6-5 and TRBJ2-2; D is ambiguous. Trimming left V 5 bases short and J 4 bases short, with 8 bases between. Germline CDR1 reads MNHEY; CDR2 reads SVGAGI. This CDR3 region has 13 residues.

The rearrangement uses TRBV6-2 or TRBV6-3 and TRBJ1-1, with D possibly matching TRBD1 (6 bases). V was shortened by 6 bases and J by 8 bases, with 16 bases between the two germline ends. The CDR3 is 13 amino acids. Germline values: CDR1 MNHEY, CDR2 SVGEGT. The CDR3 nucleotides are TGTGCCAGCAGCCCCGGACAGCTGGACGAAGCTTTCTTT. This codes for CASSPGQLDEAFF.

The gene calls are TRBV6-6 and TRBJ1-1, with D hard to call. The CDR3 is 12 amino acids. Trimming shortened V by 2 bases and J by 8 bases, and 9 bases separated the two germline ends. The germline V gene encodes CDR1 MNHNY and CDR2 SVGAGI (reference sequence). The CDR3 DNA follows: TGTGCCAGCAGTTACATTCCTGTGGAAGCTTTCTTT. Translation: CASSYIPVEAFF.

This chain links TRBV3-1 (or the pseudogene TRBV3-2) with TRBJ1-5, with a weak D call TRBD1 (6 bases). The CDR3 consists of 19 residues. Trimming removed 4 bases from V and 0 bases from J, with 22 bases in between. CDR1 and CDR2 (germline): LGHDT, YNNKEL (reference sequence). The CDR3 region has the DNA TGTGCCAGCAGCCCACCCCTTTGGGGGCCGAAATATAGCAATCAGCCCCAGCATTTT. Translating gives CASSPPLWGPKYSNQPQHF.

The chain carries TRBV7-2 and TRBJ2-7; 7 bases match TRBD1. The CDR3 covers 15 residues. The germline CDR1 and CDR2 sequences are SGHTA and FQGNSA. Trimming at V came to 4 bases and at J to 0 bases, leaving 6 bases not matched to a gene. This chain's CDR3 is CASSSQTGSSYEQYF. In DNA form, the CDR3 reads TGTGCCAGCAGCTCTCAGACAGGGTCCTCCTACGAGCAGTACTTC.

This rearrangement joins TRBV11-3 to TRBJ2-2, with D perhaps TRBD1 (6 bases). CDR3 length: 15 amino acids. V lost 5 bases, J lost 0 bases, and 10 bases lay in between. Germline V CDR1 and CDR2: SGHNT, YENEEA. CDR3 region: CASSRGQPNTGELFF. As DNA, the CDR3 is TGTGCCAGCAGCCGAGGACAGCCGAACACCGGGGAGCTGTTTTTT.

The chain combines TRBV28 with TRBJ1-4, with a possible D match to TRBD1 (5 bases). Trimming left V 2 bases short and J 5 bases short, with 12 bases between. Germline lookup yields CDR1 MDHEN and CDR2 SYDVKM. This CDR3 is 15 amino acids long. The CDR3 reads CASSLAAGKNEKLFF. CDR3 DNA sequence: TGTGCCAGCAGTTTAGCGGCAGGGAAGAATGAAAAACTGTTTTTT.